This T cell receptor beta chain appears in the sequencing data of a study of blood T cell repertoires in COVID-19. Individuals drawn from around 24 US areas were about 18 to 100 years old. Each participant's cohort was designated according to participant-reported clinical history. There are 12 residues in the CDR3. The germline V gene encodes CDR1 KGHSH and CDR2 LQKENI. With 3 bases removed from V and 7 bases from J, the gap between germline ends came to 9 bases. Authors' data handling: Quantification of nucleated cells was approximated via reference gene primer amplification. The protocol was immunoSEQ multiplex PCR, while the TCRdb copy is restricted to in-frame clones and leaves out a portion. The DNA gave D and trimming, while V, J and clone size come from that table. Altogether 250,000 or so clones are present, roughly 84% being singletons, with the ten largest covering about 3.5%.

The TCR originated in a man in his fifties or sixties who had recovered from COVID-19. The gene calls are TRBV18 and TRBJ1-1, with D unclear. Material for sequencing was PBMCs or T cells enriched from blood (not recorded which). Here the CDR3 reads CASSPNRVEAFF. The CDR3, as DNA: TGTGCCAGCTCACCCAACAGAGTTGAAGCTTTCTTT. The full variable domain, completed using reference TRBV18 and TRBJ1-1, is NAGVMQNPRHLVRRRGQEARLRCSPMKGHSHVYWYRQLPEEGLKFMVYLQKENIIDESGMPKERFSAEFPKEGPSILRIQQVVRGDSAAYFCASSPNRVEAFFGQGTRLTVV.